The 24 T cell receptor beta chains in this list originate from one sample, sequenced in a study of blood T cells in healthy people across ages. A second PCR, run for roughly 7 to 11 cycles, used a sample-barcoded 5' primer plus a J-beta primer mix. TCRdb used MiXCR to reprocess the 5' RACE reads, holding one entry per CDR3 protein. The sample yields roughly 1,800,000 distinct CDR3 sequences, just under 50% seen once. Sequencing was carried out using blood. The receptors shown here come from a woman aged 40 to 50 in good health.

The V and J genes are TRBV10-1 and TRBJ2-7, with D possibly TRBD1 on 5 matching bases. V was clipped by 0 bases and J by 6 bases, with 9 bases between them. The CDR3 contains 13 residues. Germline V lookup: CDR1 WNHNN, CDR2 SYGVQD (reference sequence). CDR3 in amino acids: CASSESAQGEQYF. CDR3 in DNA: TGCGCCAGCAGTGAGTCGGCGCAGGGCGAGCAGTACTTC.

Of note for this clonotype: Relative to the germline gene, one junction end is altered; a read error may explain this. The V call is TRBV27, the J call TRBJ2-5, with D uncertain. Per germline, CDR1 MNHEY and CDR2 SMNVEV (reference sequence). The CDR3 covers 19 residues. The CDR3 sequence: CTSSLSYFGSPSMEETQYF. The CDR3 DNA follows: TGTACCAGCAGTTTATCGTACTTCGGCAGCCCTTCGATGGAAGAGACCCAGTACTTC.

For the CDR3, the DNA is TGCAGTGCTAGAGCTTTGGGGGGCTGGGATGAGCAGTTCTTC. Its protein product is CSARALGGWDEQFF. The J gene is TRBJ2-1, the V gene TRBV20-1; D is possibly TRBD1 or TRBD2 (6 bases each). The ends were cut back, 1 base at V and 8 bases at J, with 15 bases in the middle. This CDR3 has 14 amino acids. Germline assignment: CDR1 DFQATT and CDR2 SNEGSKA (reference sequence).

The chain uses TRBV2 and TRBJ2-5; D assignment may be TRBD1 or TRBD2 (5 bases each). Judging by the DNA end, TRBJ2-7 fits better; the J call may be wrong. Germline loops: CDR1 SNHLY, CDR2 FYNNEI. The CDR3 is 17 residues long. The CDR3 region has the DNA TGTGCCAGCAGTGAACCCCCAGGGTGGGGGTCTTCCTACGAGCAGTACTTC. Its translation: CASSEPPGWGSSYEQYF.

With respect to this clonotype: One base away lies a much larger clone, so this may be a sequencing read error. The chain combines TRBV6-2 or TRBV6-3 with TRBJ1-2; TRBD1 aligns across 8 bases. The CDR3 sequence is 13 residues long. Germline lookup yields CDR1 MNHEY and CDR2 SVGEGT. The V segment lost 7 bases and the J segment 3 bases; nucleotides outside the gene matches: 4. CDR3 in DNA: TGTGCCAGCAACCCGGACAGGGACTATGGCTACACCTTC. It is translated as CASNPDRDYGYTF.

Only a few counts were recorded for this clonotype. The CDR3 spells CASSYQTGDDEAFF. The CDR3 bases are TGTGCCAGCAGTTACCAGACAGGGGACGATGAAGCTTTCTTT. The genes are TRBV6-6 and TRBJ1-1, with 8 bases fitting TRBD1. The ends lost 2 bases at V and 7 bases at J; junction bases unmatched: 6. The CDR3 runs to 14 residues. The germline gives CDR1 MNHNY, CDR2 SVGAGI (reference sequence).

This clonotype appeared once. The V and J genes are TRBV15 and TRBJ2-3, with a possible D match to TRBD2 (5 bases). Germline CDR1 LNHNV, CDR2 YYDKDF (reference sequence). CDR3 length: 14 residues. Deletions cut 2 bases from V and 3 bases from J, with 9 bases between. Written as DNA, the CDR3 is TGTGCCACCAGCAGACCCGGGGAGACAGATACGCAGTATTTT. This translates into CATSRPGETDTQYF. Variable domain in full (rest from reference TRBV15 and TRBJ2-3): DAMVIQNPRYQVTQFGKPVTLSCSQTLNHNVMYWYQQKSSQAPKLLFHYYDKDFNNEADTPDNFQSRRPNTSFCFLDIRSPGLGDTAMYLCATSRPGETDTQYFGPGTRLTVL.

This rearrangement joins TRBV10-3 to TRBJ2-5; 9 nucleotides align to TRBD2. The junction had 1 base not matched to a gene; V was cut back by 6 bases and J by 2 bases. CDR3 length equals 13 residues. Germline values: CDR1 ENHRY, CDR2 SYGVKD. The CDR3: CAIRTSGQETQYF. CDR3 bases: TGTGCCATCAGGACTAGCGGACAAGAGACCCAGTACTTC.

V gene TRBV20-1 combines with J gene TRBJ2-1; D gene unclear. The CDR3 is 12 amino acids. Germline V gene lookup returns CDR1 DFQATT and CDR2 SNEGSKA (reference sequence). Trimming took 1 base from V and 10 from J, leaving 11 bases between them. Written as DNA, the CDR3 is TGCAGTGCTAGAGCAGTGGCATCGGAGCAGTTCTTC. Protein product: CSARAVASEQFF.

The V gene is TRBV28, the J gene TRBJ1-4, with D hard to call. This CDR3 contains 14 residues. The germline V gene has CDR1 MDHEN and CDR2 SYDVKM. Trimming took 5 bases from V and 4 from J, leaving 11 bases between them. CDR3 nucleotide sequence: TGTGCCAGCAGTGTAGGGCAGCTTAATGAAAAACTGTTTTTT. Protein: CASSVGQLNEKLFF.

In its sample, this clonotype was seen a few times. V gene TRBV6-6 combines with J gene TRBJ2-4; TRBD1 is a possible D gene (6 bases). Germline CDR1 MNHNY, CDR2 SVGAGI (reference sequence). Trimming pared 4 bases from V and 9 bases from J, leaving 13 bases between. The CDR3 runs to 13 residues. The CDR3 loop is CASSSPDRGIQYF. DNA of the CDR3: TGTGCCAGCAGTTCCCCGGACAGAGGCATTCAGTACTTC.

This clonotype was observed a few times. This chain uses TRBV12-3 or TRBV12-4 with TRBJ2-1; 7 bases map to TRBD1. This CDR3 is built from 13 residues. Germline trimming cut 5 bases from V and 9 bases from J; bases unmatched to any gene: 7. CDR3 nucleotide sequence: TGTGCCAGCAGTACACAGGGGAAGGTTGAGCAGTTCTTC. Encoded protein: CASSTQGKVEQFF.

CDR3 coding DNA: TGTGCCAGCAGGTTGAGCGGGGGGCTTGAGACCCAGTACTTC. Protein: CASRLSGGLETQYF. V usage is TRBV25-1 and J usage is TRBJ2-5; 9 positions agree with TRBD2. The V gene end was trimmed by 6 bases and the J gene end by 5 bases; junction bases not matched to a gene: 7. This CDR3 contains 14 residues. Germline values: CDR1 MGHDK, CDR2 SYGVNS.

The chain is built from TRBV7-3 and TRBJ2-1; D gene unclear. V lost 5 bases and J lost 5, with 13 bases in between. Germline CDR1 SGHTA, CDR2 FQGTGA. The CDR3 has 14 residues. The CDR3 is CASSPSQRDNEQFF. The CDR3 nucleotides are TGTGCCAGCAGCCCCTCTCAGCGCGACAATGAGCAGTTCTTC.

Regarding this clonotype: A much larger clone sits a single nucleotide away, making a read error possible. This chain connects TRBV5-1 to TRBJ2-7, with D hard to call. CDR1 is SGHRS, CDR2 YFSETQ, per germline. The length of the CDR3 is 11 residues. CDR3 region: CAGRSDYEQYF. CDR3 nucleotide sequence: TGCGCCGGCAGGAGTGACTACGAGCAGTACTTC.

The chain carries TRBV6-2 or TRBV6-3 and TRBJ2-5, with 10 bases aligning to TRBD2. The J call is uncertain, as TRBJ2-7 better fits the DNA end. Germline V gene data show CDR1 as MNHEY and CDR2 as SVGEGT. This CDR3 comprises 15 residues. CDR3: CASSDASGGPYEQYF. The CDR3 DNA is TGTGCCAGCAGCGATGCTAGCGGGGGTCCCTACGAGCAGTACTTC.

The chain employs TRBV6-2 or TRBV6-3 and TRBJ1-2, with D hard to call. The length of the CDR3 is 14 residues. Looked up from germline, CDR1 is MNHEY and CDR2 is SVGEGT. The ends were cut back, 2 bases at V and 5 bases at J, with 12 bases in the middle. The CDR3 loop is CASSYNVPPYGYTF. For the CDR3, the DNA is TGTGCCAGCAGTTACAATGTGCCACCTTATGGCTACACCTTC.

Here the CDR3 reads CSAWLVSKGNEQFF. Here the CDR3 DNA reads TGCAGTGCCTGGCTTGTCTCTAAGGGCAATGAGCAGTTCTTC. The rearrangement links TRBV20-1 to TRBJ2-1, with D uncertain. Germline assignment: CDR1 DFQATT and CDR2 SNEGSKA (reference sequence). The CDR3 is 14 amino acids. Trimming removed 6 bases from V and 6 bases from J, with 18 bases in between.

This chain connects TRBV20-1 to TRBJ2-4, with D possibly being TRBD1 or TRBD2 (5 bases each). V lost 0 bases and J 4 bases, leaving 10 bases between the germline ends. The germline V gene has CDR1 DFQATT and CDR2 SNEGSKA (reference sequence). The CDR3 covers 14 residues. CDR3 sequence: CSAREQEVKNIQYF. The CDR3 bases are TGCAGTGCTAGAGAACAGGAGGTTAAAAACATTCAGTACTTC.

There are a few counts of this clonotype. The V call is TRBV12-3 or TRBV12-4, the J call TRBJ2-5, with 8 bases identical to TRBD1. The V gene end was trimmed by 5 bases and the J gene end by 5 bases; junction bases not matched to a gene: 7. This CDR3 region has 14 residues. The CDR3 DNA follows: TGTGCCAGCAGTACGAGACAGGGGTACGAGACCCAGTACTTC. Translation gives CASSTRQGYETQYF.

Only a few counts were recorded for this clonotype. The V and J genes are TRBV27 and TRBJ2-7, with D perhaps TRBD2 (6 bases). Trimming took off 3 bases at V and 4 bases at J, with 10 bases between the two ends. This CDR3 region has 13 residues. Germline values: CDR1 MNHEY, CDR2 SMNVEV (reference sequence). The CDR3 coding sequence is TGTGCCAGCAGTTTCGCGGGGAAATACGAGCAGTACTTC. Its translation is CASSFAGKYEQYF.

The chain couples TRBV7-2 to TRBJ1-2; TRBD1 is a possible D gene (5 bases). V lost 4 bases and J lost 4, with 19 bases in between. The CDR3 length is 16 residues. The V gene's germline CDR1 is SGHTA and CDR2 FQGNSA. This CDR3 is CASSSAGGGLSYGYTF. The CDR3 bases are TGTGCCAGCAGCTCCGCGGGGGGGGGATTATCCTATGGCTACACCTTC.

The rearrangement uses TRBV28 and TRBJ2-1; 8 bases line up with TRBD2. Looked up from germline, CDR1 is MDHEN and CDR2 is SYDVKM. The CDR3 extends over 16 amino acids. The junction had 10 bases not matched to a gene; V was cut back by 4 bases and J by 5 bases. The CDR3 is CASSSLREGWDNEQFF. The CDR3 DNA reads TGTGCCAGCAGTTCGCTCCGGGAGGGATGGGACAATGAGCAGTTCTTC.

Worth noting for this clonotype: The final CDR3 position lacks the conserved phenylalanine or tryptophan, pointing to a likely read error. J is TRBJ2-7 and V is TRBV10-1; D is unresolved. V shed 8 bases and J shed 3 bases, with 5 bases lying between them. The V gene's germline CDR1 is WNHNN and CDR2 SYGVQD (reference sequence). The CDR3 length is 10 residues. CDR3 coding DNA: TGCGCCAGCGGGGACTACGAGCAGTACATC. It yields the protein CASGDYEQYI.